This T cell receptor (beta chain) stems from a study of cytomegalovirus exposure and HLA in healthy donors. Background on the study: The approximately 100 million unique TCR beta sequences, from 150 million to 200 million T cells, were found by an earlier analysis. Unique TCRs from HLA-typed donors, 80 million to 90 million of them, were held in an early data release.

The CDR3 totals 14 residues. CDR1 SGHRS and CDR2 YFSETQ come from the germline V gene. Trimming took 3 bases from V and 2 from J, leaving 8 bases between them. Both 60 Vbeta primers and 13 Jbeta primers went into the PCR. The repertoire was sequenced with immunoSEQ multiplex PCR; TCRdb's copy has only in-frame clones and lacks some. This table has approximately 210,000 clones, 70% to 80% appearing once. As to this clone: The antigen is not known.

Broader study findings: Most TCR sequences showed up rarely, but some public TCRs showed up in many donors. Analyzed later, most CMV-associated TCR beta chains appeared HLA-restricted.

Sequencing was performed on PBMCs. The chain couples TRBV5-1 to TRBJ2-2; tentatively, D is TRBD1 (5 bases). The source is a woman in her twenties or thirties in good health and CMV-seropositive. The CDR3 sequence: CASSYGQNTGELFF. The CDR3 coding sequence is TGCGCCAGCAGCTACGGACAAAACACCGGGGAGCTGTTTTTT.